This TCR beta chain stems from a study of blood T cell repertoires in COVID-19. The overall study: The United States, Italy and Spain supplied acute and convalescent COVID-19 samples. From T cells, B-cell-depleted T cells, or PBMCs came the material, which was cDNA or gDNA.

In the authors' workflow: Amplifying reference gene primers gave estimates of nucleated cell counts. Profiling relied on immunoSEQ multiplex PCR, and the TCRdb table lists in-frame clones only, not all of them. The D gene and trimming were derived from the DNA, and the V and J assignments and clone size from that table. The data hold more than 100,000 clones, with about 90% observed a single time. This CDR3 spans 18 amino acids. CDR1 is SGHTA, CDR2 FQGNSA, per germline. V lost 5 bases, J lost 3 bases, and 15 bases stayed unmatched. The clonotype was recovered from a man between 50 and 59 years old in a cohort sampled during active COVID-19. V gene TRBV7-2 combines with J gene TRBJ1-5, with 8 bases matching TRBD1. Sequencing was done on a sample of peripheral blood. CDR3 sequence reads: CASSTGQGAGSLNQPQHF. The CDR3 DNA sequence: TGTGCCAGCAGCACAGGGCAGGGGGCAGGTAGCCTCAATCAGCCCCAGCATTTT.